This T cell receptor (beta chain) was identified in a study of post-analysis software for immune sequencing data (dated by TCRdb to between 2015 and 2017). For the study in its entirety: Relapsing-remitting, secondary progressive and progressive-relapsing multiple sclerosis were recorded as disease courses, and subtype annotation was lacking for some patients. A subset of samples was prepared in parallel using single-end sample barcoding, then pooled and co-amplified after Illumina adapter ligation. The patient repertoires were compared against 11 previously published healthy control repertoires obtained from donors aged 6 to 25 years. The study at large found these results: Significantly lower normalized Chao1 diversity was found in multiple sclerosis patients than in controls, suggesting substantial peripheral T-cell clonal expansion. Several TRBV segments, including TRBV5-6, TRBV5-1 and TRBV20-1, were significantly more frequent in patients than controls. Direct clustering with F measure revealed strong co-clustering of samples prepared in the same batch, which led to a batch-effect correction. The control group was slightly older than the multiple sclerosis patient group.

As to this clonotype: Which antigen it targets is not known. It has no much larger one-base neighbor in the sample; base qualities were not kept.

Library preparation was by PCR. Sequencer: Illumina HiSeq 2500. To reduce PCR and sequencing biases, unique molecular identifiers were incorporated into the TCR beta cDNA libraries. Every 1 to 10 million input T cells yielded around 500,000 cDNA molecules, meaning each molecule approximated one T cell. Patient libraries were prepared and sequenced with the same protocol used for the earlier healthy control dataset. Samples belonging to the same batch were prepared together, multiplexed and sequenced on a shared HiSeq lane. The authors' analysis ran thus. MIGEC was used to process the raw barcoded reads, and molecular identifier groups with only a single read were discarded before consensus assembly and CDR3 extraction. Clonotype tables were post-analysed with VDJtools, and diversity was normalized by down-sampling all datasets to the smallest sample size. Repertoire overlap clustering matched CDR3 amino acid but not nucleotide sequences to correct batch-related cross-sample contamination. TCRdb's own reprocessing of the public reads used fastp at Q25 and MiXCR and kept productive beta chains. One record per CDR3 amino acid sequence lists the most common genes and DNA. TCRdb, rather than the study authors, made the V and J calls. The sample table contains fewer than 850,000 distinct CDR3 sequences; only one count was recorded for 40% to 55% of them. 4% to 5% of the sample lies in the top ten.

To demonstrate the VDJtools post-analysis software, the study profiled TCR beta repertoires from the peripheral blood of some 13 young patients with multiple sclerosis. The patients with multiple sclerosis were children and adolescents between 6 and 15 years of age. The germline V gene (reference sequence) gives CDR1 as LGHDT and CDR2 as YNNKEL. The CDR3 contains 16 residues, cysteine and phenylalanine counted. The entry retains the CDR3 DNA only, 48 bases that are in frame from base 1. Clipping removes 1 base from V and 2 bases from J, with 6 as the unmatched junction base count. This chain joins TRBV3-1 to TRBJ2-5, with 8 bases in between that match TRBD2. The source is a girl aged 5 to 17 with multiple sclerosis. The sequenced sample consisted of blood. The DNA is as follows: TGTGCCAGCAGCCAAGGAAGTAGCGGGATACAAGAGACCCAGTACTTC. This sequence encodes CASSQGSSGIQETQYF.